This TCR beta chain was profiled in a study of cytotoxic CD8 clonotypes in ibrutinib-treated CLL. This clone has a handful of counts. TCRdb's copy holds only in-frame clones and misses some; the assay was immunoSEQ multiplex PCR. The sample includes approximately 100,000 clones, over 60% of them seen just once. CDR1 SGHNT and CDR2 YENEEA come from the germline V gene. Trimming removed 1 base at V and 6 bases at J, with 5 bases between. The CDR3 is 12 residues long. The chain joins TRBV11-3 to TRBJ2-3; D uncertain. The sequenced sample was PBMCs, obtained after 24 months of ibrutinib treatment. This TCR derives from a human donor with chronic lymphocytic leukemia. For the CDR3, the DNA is TGTGCCAGCAGCTTAGGGTGGGATACGCAGTATTTT. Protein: CASSLGWDTQYF. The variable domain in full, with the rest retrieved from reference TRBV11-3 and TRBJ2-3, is EAGVVQSPRYKIIEKKQPVAFWCNPISGHNTLYWYLQNLGQGPELLIRYENEEAVDDSQLPKDRFSAERLKGVDSTLKIQPAELGDSAVYLCASSLGWDTQYFGPGTRLTVL.